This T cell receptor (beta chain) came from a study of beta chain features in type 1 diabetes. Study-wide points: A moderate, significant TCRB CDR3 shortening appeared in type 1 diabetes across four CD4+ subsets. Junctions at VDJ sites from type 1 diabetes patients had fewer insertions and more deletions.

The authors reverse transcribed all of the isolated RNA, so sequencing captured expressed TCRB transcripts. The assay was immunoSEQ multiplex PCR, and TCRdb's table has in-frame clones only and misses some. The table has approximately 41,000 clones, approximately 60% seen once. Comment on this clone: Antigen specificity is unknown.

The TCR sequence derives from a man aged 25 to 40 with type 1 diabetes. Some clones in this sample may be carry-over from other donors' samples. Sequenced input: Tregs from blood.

The CDR3 spells CASSWGGLTDTQYF. In DNA form, the CDR3 reads TGTGCCAGCAGCTGGGGGGGACTAACAGATACGCAGTATTTT. The chain links TRBV6-1 to TRBJ2-3; TRBD2 aligns across 7 bases. J gave up 3 bases and V 6 bases, and 6 bases lay outside the gene matches. The CDR3 is made up of 14 amino acids. Germline CDR1 reads MNHNS; CDR2 reads SASEGT.